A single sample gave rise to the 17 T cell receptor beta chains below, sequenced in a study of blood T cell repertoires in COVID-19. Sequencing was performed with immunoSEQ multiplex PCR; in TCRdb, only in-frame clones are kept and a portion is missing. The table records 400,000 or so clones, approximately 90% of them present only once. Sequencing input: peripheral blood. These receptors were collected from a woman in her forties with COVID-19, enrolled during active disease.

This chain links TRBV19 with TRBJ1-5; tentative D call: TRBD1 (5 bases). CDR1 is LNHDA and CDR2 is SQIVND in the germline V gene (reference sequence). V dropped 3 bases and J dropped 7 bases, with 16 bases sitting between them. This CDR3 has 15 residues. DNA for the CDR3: TGTGCCAGTAGTATCAACAGCCCTCGGGGGCAGCCCCAGCATTTT. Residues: CASSINSPRGQPQHF.

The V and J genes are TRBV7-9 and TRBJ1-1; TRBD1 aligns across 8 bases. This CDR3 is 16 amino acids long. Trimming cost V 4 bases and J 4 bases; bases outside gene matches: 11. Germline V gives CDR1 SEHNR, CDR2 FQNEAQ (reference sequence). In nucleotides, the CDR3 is TGTGCCAGCAGCTCCCTCCCCGGACAGGGTAGCACTGAAGCTTTCTTT. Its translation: CASSSLPGQGSTEAFF.

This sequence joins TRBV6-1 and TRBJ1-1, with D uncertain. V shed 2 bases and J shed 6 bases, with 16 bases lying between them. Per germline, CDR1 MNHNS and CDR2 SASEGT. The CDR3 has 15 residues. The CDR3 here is CASSESRPTRAEAFF. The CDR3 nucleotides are TGTGCCAGCAGTGAAAGCCGTCCAACGAGAGCTGAAGCTTTCTTT.

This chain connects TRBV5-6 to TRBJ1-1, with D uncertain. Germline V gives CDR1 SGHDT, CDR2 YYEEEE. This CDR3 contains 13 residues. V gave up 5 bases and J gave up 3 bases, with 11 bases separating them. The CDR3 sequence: CASRLGRDTEAFF. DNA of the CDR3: TGTGCCAGCAGACTCGGGAGGGACACTGAAGCTTTCTTT.

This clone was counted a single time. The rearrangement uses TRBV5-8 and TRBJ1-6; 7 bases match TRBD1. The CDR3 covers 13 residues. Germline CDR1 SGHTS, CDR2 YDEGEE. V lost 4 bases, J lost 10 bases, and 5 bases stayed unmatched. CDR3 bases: TGTGCCAGCAGCATCGACAGGGAATCACCCCTCCACTTT. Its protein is CASSIDRESPLHF.

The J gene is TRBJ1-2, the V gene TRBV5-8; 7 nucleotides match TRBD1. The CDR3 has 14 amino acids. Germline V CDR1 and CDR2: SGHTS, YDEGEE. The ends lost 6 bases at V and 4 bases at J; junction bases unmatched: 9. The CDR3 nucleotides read TGTGCCAGCACCCGTCGGGGACAGACCTATGGCTACACCTTC. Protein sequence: CASTRRGQTYGYTF. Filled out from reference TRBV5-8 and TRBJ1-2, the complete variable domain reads EAGVTQSPTHLIKTRGQQATLRCSPISGHTSVYWYQQALGLGLQFLLWYDEGEERNRGNFPPRFSGRQFPNYSSELNVNALELEDSALYLCASTRRGQTYGYTFGSGTRLTVV.

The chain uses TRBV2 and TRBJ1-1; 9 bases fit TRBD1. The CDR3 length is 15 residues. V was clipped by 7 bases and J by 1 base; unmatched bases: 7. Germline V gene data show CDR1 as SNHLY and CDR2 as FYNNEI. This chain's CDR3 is CASTRTGVKNTEAFF. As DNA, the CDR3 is TGTGCCAGCACCCGGACAGGGGTAAAGAACACTGAAGCTTTCTTT. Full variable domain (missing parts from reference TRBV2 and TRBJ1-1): EPEVTQTPSHQVTQMGQEVILRCVPISNHLYFYWYRQILGQKVEFLVSFYNNEISEKSEIFDDQFSVERPDGSNFTLKIRSTKLEDSAMYFCASTRTGVKNTEAFFGQGTRLTVV.

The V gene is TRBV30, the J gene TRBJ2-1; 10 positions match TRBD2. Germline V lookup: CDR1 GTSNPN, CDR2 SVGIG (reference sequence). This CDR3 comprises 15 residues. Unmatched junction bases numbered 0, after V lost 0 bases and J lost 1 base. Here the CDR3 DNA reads TGTGCCTGGAGTGTACTAGCGGGATCCTACAATGAGCAGTTCTTC. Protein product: CAWSVLAGSYNEQFF.

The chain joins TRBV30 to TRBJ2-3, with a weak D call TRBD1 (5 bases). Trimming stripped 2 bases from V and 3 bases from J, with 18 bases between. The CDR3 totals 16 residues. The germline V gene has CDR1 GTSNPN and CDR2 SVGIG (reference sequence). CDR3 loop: CAWSSRWGRGTDTQYF. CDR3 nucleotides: TGTGCCTGGAGTTCAAGGTGGGGCCGTGGTACAGATACGCAGTATTTT. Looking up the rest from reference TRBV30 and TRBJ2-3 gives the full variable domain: SQTIHQWPATLVQPVGSPLSLECTVEGTSNPNLYWYRQAAGRGLQLLFYSVGIGQISSEVPQNLSASRPQDRQFILSSKKLLLSDSGFYLCAWSSRWGRGTDTQYFGPGTRLTVL.

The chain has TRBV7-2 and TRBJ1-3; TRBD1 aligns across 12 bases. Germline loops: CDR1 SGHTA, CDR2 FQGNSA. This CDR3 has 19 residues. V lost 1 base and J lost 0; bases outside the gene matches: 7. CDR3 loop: CASSLVGTGGPDSGNTIYF. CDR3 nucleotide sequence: TGTGCCAGCAGCTTAGTTGGGACAGGGGGCCCCGACTCTGGAAACACCATATATTTT.

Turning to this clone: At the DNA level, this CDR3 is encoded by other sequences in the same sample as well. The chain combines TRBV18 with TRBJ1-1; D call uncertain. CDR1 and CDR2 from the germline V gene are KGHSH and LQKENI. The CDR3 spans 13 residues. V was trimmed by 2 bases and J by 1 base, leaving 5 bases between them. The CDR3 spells CASSPTGNTEAFF. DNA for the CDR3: TGTGCCAGCTCACCAACCGGGAACACTGAAGCTTTCTTT.

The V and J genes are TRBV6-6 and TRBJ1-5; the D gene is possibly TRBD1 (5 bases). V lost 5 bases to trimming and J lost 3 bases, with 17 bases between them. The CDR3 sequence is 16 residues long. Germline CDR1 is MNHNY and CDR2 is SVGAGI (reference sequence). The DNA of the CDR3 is TGTGCCAGCAGTCCAAGCTTGACAGAGCACAATCAGCCCCAGCATTTT. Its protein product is CASSPSLTEHNQPQHF.

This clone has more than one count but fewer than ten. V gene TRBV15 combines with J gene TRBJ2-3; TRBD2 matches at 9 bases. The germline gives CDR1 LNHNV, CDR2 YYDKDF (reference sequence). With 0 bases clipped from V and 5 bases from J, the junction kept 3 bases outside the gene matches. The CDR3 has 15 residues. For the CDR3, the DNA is TGTGCCACCAGCAGAGATAGCGGGAGCGTAGATACGCAGTATTTT. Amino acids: CATSRDSGSVDTQYF.

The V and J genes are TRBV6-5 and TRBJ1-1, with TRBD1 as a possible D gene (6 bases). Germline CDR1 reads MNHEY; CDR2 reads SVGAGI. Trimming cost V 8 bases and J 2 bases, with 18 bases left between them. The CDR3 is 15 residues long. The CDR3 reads CASRQAGTLNTEAFF. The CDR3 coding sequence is TGTGCCAGCCGCCAGGCAGGGACACTCAACACTGAAGCTTTCTTT.

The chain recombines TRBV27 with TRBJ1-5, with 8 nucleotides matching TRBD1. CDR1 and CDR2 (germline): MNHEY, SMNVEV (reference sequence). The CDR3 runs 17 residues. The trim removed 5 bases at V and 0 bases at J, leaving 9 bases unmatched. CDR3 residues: CASSASGTGYSNQPQHF. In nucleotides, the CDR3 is TGTGCCAGCAGTGCGTCCGGGACAGGCTATAGCAATCAGCCCCAGCATTTT.

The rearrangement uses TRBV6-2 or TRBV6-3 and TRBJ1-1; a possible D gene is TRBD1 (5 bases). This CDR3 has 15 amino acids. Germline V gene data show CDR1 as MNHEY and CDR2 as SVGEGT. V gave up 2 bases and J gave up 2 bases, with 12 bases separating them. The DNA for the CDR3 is TGTGCCAGCAGTTACGCGGGGACCGGCAACACTGAAGCTTTCTTT. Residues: CASSYAGTGNTEAFF.

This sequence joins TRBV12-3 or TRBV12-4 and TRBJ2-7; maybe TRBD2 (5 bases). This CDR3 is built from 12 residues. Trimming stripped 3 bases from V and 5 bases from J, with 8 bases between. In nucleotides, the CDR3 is TGTGCCAGCAGTTTGGACGGGGACGAGCAGTACTTC. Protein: CASSLDGDEQYF.